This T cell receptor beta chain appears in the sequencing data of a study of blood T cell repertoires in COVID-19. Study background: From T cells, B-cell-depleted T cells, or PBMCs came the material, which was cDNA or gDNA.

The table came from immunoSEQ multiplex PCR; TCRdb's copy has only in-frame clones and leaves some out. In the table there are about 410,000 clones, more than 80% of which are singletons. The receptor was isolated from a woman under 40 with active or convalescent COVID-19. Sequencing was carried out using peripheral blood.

The CDR3 loop is CSVVTVMLPEAFF. The CDR3 DNA reads TGCAGCGTTGTAACTGTTATGTTACCCGAAGCTTTCTTT. The rearrangement links TRBV29-1 to TRBJ1-1, with unresolved D. This CDR3 has 13 amino acids. Per the germline V gene, CDR1 is SQVTM and CDR2 is ANQGSEA. V lost 4 bases and J lost 8, with 17 bases in between.